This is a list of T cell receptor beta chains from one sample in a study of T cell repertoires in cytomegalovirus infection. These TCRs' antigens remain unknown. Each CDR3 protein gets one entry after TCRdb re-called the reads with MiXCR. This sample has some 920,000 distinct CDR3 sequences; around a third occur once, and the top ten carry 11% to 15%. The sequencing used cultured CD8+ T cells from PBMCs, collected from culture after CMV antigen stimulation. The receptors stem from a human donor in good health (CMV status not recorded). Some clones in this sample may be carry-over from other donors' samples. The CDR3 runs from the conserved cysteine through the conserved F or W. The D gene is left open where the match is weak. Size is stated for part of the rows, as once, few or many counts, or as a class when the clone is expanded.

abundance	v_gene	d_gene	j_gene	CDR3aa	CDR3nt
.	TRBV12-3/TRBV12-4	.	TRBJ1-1	CASSFRGWAEAFF	TGTGCCAGCAGTTTCAGGGGATGGGCTGAAGCTTTCTTT
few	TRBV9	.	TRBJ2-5	CASSASQGGLGETQYF	TGTGCCAGCAGCGCCTCCCAGGGGGGCTTGGGGGAGACCCAGTACTTC
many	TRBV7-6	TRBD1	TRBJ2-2	CASSQTTGENTGELFF	TGTGCCAGCAGCCAAACGACAGGGGAGAACACCGGGGAGCTGTTTTTT
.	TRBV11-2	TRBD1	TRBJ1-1	CASSPWDRGQNTEAFF	TGTGCCAGCAGCCCATGGGACAGGGGGCAGAACACTGAAGCTTTCTTT
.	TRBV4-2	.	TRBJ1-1	CASSQDRRGRGEAFF	TGTGCCAGCAGCCAAGATCGGCGGGGCAGGGGTGAAGCTTTCTTT
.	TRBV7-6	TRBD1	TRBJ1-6	CASSTLPGQNSPLHF	TGTGCCAGCAGCACTTTACCGGGACAGAATTCACCCCTCCACTTT
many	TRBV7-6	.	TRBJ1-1	CASSLAADLGTEAFF	TGTGCCAGCAGCTTAGCGGCGGACTTAGGCACTGAAGCTTTCTTT
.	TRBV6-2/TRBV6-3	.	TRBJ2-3	CASNPRSTDTQYF	TGTGCCAGCAATCCCCGTAGCACAGATACGCAGTATTTT
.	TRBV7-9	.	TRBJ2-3	CASSPRTSLTDTQYF	TGTGCCAGCAGCCCCCGGACATCTCTCACAGATACGCAGTATTTT
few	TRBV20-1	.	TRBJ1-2	CSALSGTDSSGYTF	TGCAGTGCCCTTTCCGGGACGGACTCGAGTGGCTACACCTTC
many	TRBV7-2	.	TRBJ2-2	CASSFAGELFF	TGTGCCAGCAGTTTTGCCGGGGAGCTGTTTTTT
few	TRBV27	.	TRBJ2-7	CASSPDWGGVSYEQYF	TGTGCCAGCAGTCCGGATTGGGGCGGGGTTTCCTACGAGCAGTACTTC
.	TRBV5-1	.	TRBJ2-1	CASRWKIRNEQFF	TGCGCCAGCAGATGGAAGATTAGGAATGAGCAGTTCTTC
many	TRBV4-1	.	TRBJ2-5	CASSQGAGIMETQYF	TGCGCCAGCAGCCAAGGAGCAGGGATTATGGAGACCCAGTACTTC
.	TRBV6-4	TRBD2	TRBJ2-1	CASSETSGSYNEQFF	TGTGCCAGCAGTGAGACTAGCGGCTCCTACAATGAGCAGTTCTTC
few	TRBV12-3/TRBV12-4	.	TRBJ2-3	CASSLGDRPGDTQYF	TGTGCCAGCAGTTTGGGCGACAGGCCTGGAGATACGCAGTATTTT
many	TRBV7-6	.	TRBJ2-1	CASSAAVYNEQFF	TGTGCCAGCAGCGCAGCGGTATACAATGAGCAGTTCTTC
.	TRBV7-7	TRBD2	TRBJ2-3	CASSKSLAGGDTQYF	TGTGCTAGCAGCAAGTCACTAGCGGGGGGAGATACGCAGTATTTT
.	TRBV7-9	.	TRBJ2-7	CASSLGGAFYEQYF	TGTGCCAGCAGCTTAGGAGGGGCATTCTACGAGCAGTACTTC
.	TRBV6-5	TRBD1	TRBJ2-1	CASSSVTGFTDNEQFF	TGTGCCAGCAGTTCCGTGACAGGGTTCACGGACAATGAGCAGTTCTTC
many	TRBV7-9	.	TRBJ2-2	CASSSGTYTGELFF	TGTGCCAGCAGCTCCGGGACGTACACCGGGGAGCTGTTTTTT
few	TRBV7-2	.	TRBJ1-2	CASSLGPDDNYGYTF	TGTGCCAGCAGCTTAGGTCCAGATGATAACTATGGCTACACCTTC
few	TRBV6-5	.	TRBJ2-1	CASSYFQSGPEASYNEQFF	TGTGCCAGCAGTTACTTCCAATCGGGGCCCGAAGCATCCTACAATGAGCAGTTCTTC
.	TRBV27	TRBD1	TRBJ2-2	CASSLRWDRGSGELFF	TGTGCCAGCAGTTTACGCTGGGACAGGGGGTCCGGGGAGCTGTTTTTT
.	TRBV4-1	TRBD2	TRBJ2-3	CASSQDEGLAVTDTQYF	TGCGCCAGCAGCCAAGATGAGGGGCTAGCGGTGACAGATACGCAGTATTTT
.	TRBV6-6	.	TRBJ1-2	CASSYSGTRVNYGYTF	TGTGCCAGCAGTTACTCGGGGACTAGGGTTAACTATGGCTACACCTTC
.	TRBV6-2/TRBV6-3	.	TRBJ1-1	CASASGTGTEAFF	TGTGCCAGCGCCTCGGGGACGGGTACTGAAGCTTTCTTT
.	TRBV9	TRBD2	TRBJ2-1	CASRGSGGAHNEQFF	TGTGCCAGCAGAGGCAGCGGGGGGGCCCACAATGAGCAGTTCTTC
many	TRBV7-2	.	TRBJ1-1	CASSHRGAETEAFF	TGTGCCAGCAGCCACCGGGGCGCTGAAACTGAAGCTTTCTTT
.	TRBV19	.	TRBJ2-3	CASSIGTRFTDTQYF	TGTGCCAGTAGTATCGGGACACGTTTCACAGATACGCAGTATTTT
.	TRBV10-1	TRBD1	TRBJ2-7	CASSERGRSNEQYF	TGCGCCAGCAGTGAAAGGGGGCGCAGCAACGAGCAGTACTTC
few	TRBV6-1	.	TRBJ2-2	CASSELWRANTGELFF	TGTGCCAGCAGTGAACTCTGGAGGGCGAACACCGGGGAGCTGTTTTTT
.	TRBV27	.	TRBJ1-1	CASTTTGNTEAFF	TGTGCCAGCACTACGACAGGGAACACTGAAGCTTTCTTT
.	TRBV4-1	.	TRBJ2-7	CASSQEGHRYYEQYF	TGCGCCAGCAGCCAAGAGGGCCACAGGTACTACGAGCAGTACTTC
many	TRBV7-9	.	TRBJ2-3	CASSSPLRGRTDTQYF	TGTGCCAGCAGCTCCCCTTTAAGGGGGAGGACAGATACGCAGTATTTT
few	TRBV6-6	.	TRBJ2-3	CASRYRTDTQYF	TGTGCCAGCAGGTATCGCACAGATACGCAGTATTTT
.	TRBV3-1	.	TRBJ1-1	CASSQEKGFPEAFF	TGTGCCAGCAGCCAAGAAAAAGGGTTCCCTGAAGCTTTCTTT
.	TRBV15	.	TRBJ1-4	CATRWGGEKLFF	TGTGCCACCAGATGGGGGGGTGAAAAACTGTTTTTT